These 14 T cell receptor beta chains originate from one sample sequenced in a study of OX40 agonist ivuxolimab in advanced cancers. Library preparation employed the immunoSEQ multiplex PCR assay. TCRdb stores this immuneACCESS table with in-frame sequences only. Part of the clones is absent; in the studies checked, under half of the shortfall reflects unresolved V genes, and no reason is known for the rest. This sample is represented by 60,000 to 75,000 clones; roughly 84% of them were singletons. Over 1.3% of the sample is held by the ten biggest clonotypes. Material: CD4+ or CD8+ T cells sorted from blood, obtained in a trial of the OX40 agonist ivuxolimab. Receptors originate from an adult with an advanced solid tumor such as melanoma, head and neck, liver or kidney cancer.

V and J are TRBV30 and TRBJ1-2, with 11 nucleotides matching TRBD1. Trimming took 1 base from V and 8 from J; bases not matched to a gene: 9. Germline CDR1 GTSNPN, CDR2 SVGIG (reference sequence). The CDR3 length is 15 residues. The CDR3 spells CAWSDPRTGGRGYTF. The CDR3, as DNA: TGTGCCTGGAGTGATCCCCGGACAGGGGGCAGGGGCTACACCTTC. The entire variable domain, with the rest obtained from reference TRBV30 and TRBJ1-2, is as follows: SQTIHQWPATLVQPVGSPLSLECTVEGTSNPNLYWYRQAAGRGLQLLFYSVGIGQISSEVPQNLSASRPQDRQFILSSKKLLLSDSGFYLCAWSDPRTGGRGYTFGSGTRLTVV.

The chain couples TRBV7-2 to TRBJ1-4; D possibly corresponds to TRBD1 (5 bases). V dropped 4 bases and J dropped 8 bases, with 14 bases sitting between them. This CDR3 is built from 14 residues. Germline V gene data show CDR1 as SGHTA and CDR2 as FQGNSA. Written as DNA, the CDR3 is TGTGCCAGCAGCTCTCCGGGACGACCCGAAAAACTGTTTTTT. Its translation: CASSSPGRPEKLFF.

The chain employs TRBV7-2 and TRBJ1-1, with no clear D. The CDR3 is 14 amino acids. The V end was cut by 4 bases, the J end by 4 bases, with 13 bases between. Germline assignment: CDR1 SGHTA and CDR2 FQGNSA. The chain's CDR3 is CASSSMAISTEAFF. The CDR3 DNA reads TGTGCCAGCAGCTCCATGGCTATCAGCACTGAAGCTTTCTTT.

This clone occurred once. The chain has TRBV4-1 and TRBJ1-2; 9 nucleotides line up with TRBD1. The CDR3 extends over 13 amino acids. V gave up 5 bases and J gave up 8 bases; unmatched junction bases: 6. Germline CDR1 reads MGHRA; CDR2 reads YSYEKL. CDR3 DNA: TGCGCCAGCAGCTTACAGGGGGCCTTCGGCTACACCTTC. Amino acid sequence: CASSLQGAFGYTF.

The chain couples TRBV27 to TRBJ2-7; 7 nucleotides align to TRBD1. After removal of 3 bases from V and 4 bases from J, the junction contained 9 bases not matched to a gene. Per germline, CDR1 MNHEY and CDR2 SMNVEV (reference sequence). The CDR3 has 15 residues. Here the CDR3 reads CASSFRQGAGYEQYF. In DNA form, the CDR3 reads TGTGCCAGCAGTTTCCGACAGGGCGCGGGTTACGAGCAGTACTTC.

This clone was seen just once. The rearrangement links TRBV6-5 to TRBJ2-2; possible D gene TRBD2, 5 bases. V shed 1 base and J shed 5 bases, with 14 bases lying between them. The CDR3 is made up of 16 amino acids. From germline, CDR1 is MNHEY and CDR2 SVGAGI. The CDR3 sequence: CASSYYPPGLTGELFF. The CDR3 DNA follows: TGTGCCAGCAGTTACTATCCCCCAGGACTGACCGGGGAGCTGTTTTTT.

The V call is TRBV27, the J call TRBJ2-7, with TRBD1 as a possible D gene (6 bases). Between the trimmed V and J ends, which lost 5 bases and 6 bases, there was a span of 14 bases. CDR1 MNHEY and CDR2 SMNVEV come from the germline V gene (reference sequence). The CDR3 is made up of 13 amino acids. The chain's CDR3 is CASSNRASGEQYF. CDR3 in DNA: TGTGCCAGCAGTAACAGGGCTTCGGGCGAGCAGTACTTC.

The V and J genes are TRBV29-1 and TRBJ1-1, with 7 bases aligning to TRBD1. This CDR3 is 13 amino acids long. Germline V gives CDR1 SQVTM, CDR2 ANQGSEA. V gave up 6 bases and J gave up 4 bases; unmatched junction bases: 8. CDR3 coding DNA: TGCAGCGTCAACAGGGGCTCAACCACTGAAGCTTTCTTT. Protein sequence: CSVNRGSTTEAFF. The whole variable domain, filled in from reference TRBV29-1 and TRBJ1-1, reads SAVISQKPSRDICQRGTSLTIQCQVDSQVTMMFWYRQQPGQSLTLIATANQGSEATYESGFVIDKFPISRPNLTFSTLTVSNMSPEDSSIYLCSVNRGSTTEAFFGQGTRLTVV.

This clone was detected only once. This chain links TRBV7-2 with TRBJ2-7, with D uncertain. Germline CDR1 and CDR2: SGHTA and FQGNSA. The CDR3 is 12 amino acids. The V end was cut by 4 bases, the J end by 0 bases, with 4 bases between. CDR3 nucleotides: TGTGCCAGCAGCTCCTACTCCTACGAGCAGTACTTC. This translates into CASSSYSYEQYF. The variable domain in full, completed from reference TRBV7-2 and TRBJ2-7, reads GAGVSQSPSNKVTEKGKDVELRCDPISGHTALYWYRQSLGQGLEFLIYFQGNSAPDKSGLPSDRFSAERTGGSVSTLTIQRTQQEDSAVYLCASSSYSYEQYFGPGTRLTVT.

This chain connects TRBV6-5 to TRBJ2-7, with a weak D call TRBD2 (7 bases). V dropped 7 bases and J dropped 0 bases, with 13 bases sitting between them. Germline V gene data show CDR1 as MNHEY and CDR2 as SVGAGI. CDR3 size: 14 residues. CDR3 bases: TGTGCCAGCACCAAGGGGGGGTCCTCCTACGAGCAGTACTTC. Its translation: CASTKGGSSYEQYF.

This chain connects TRBV4-1 to TRBJ2-3; TRBD2 matches at 11 bases. The germline V gene encodes CDR1 MGHRA and CDR2 YSYEKL. Germline trimming cut 4 bases from V and 5 bases from J; bases unmatched to any gene: 8. The CDR3 is made up of 16 amino acids. CDR3 DNA: TGCGCCAGCAGCCTCCGTAGCGGGGGGGCCGGAGATACGCAGTATTTT. Translated, it gives CASSLRSGGAGDTQYF.

The V gene is TRBV6-5, the J gene TRBJ2-7; D is unclear. With 5 bases removed from V and 0 bases from J, the gap between germline ends came to 8 bases. From germline, CDR1 is MNHEY and CDR2 SVGAGI. The CDR3 has 13 amino acids. CDR3 sequence: CASSVRASYEQYF. DNA for the CDR3: TGTGCCAGCAGTGTCCGGGCCTCCTACGAGCAGTACTTC.

The chain uses TRBV9 and TRBJ1-1; 7 bases match TRBD1. The CDR3 is made up of 14 amino acids. CDR1 and CDR2 (germline): SGDLS, YYNGEE. V gave up 5 bases and J gave up 3 bases; unmatched junction bases: 7. CDR3 in amino acids: CASSRQGGDTEAFF. CDR3 sequence (DNA): TGTGCCAGCAGTCGACAGGGAGGGGACACTGAAGCTTTCTTT.

V usage is TRBV6-5 and J usage is TRBJ1-4; D is ambiguous. V lost 6 bases to trimming and J lost 7 bases, with 18 bases between them. The length of the CDR3 is 15 residues. CDR1 and CDR2 (germline): MNHEY, SVGAGI. CDR3 bases: TGTGCCAGCAGCATCAGACGGGGAAGGAGTGAAAAACTGTTTTTT. Its translation: CASSIRRGRSEKLFF.